This T cell receptor (beta chain) derives from a study of blood T cell repertoires in COVID-19. Study as a whole: Both acute and convalescent COVID-19 samples were obtained from the United States, Italy and Spain. PBMCs, B-cell-depleted T cells, or T cells were the source of the cDNA or gDNA that made up the material.

Measured with immunoSEQ multiplex PCR; TCRdb has only the in-frame clones, and not every one. The table has about 120,000 clones, 80% to 90% seen once. The CDR3 is 14 amino acids. V dropped 6 bases and J dropped 4 bases, with 13 bases sitting between them. Looked up from germline, CDR1 is MNHEY and CDR2 is SMNVEV (reference sequence). The sequence came from a man in his 70s with active or convalescent COVID-19. This chain uses TRBV27 with TRBJ1-5, with D maybe TRBD1 (5 bases). What was sequenced was peripheral blood. DNA for the CDR3: TGTGCCAGCAGACCCGGGACTGCGAATCAGCCCCAGCATTTT. Protein product: CASRPGTANQPQHF.